Below, 25 T cell receptor beta chains from the same sample are listed, as sequenced in a study of blood T cell repertoires in COVID-19. Produced via immunoSEQ multiplex PCR; TCRdb's table is partial and in-frame only. Among fewer than 70,000 clones, about 86% were seen once, and the ten largest hold 9.5% to 15%. Sequenced sample: peripheral blood. All receptors come from a human donor in a cohort sampled during active COVID-19.

V is TRBV28 and J is TRBJ1-2; possibly TRBD1 for D (5 bases). V lost 6 bases to trimming and J lost 4 bases, with 12 bases between them. The CDR3 spans 13 residues. Germline CDR1 reads MDHEN; CDR2 reads SYDVKM. DNA for the CDR3: TGTGCCAGCAGCCCAGACAGTAGCTATGGCTACACCTTC. It is translated as CASSPDSSYGYTF.

The CDR3 region has the DNA TGTGCCAGTAGGACTAGCGGGGTCGATACGCAGTATTTT. Its translation: CASRTSGVDTQYF. V is TRBV19 and J is TRBJ2-3; 11 bases are a match to TRBD2. There are 13 residues in the CDR3. Per germline, CDR1 LNHDA and CDR2 SQIVND (reference sequence). V lost 6 bases and J lost 6; bases outside the gene matches: 2.

The chain uses TRBV30 and TRBJ1-1; no clear D gene. The CDR3 is 14 amino acids. Trimming removed 3 bases at V and 4 bases at J, with 15 bases between. Germline V CDR1 and CDR2: GTSNPN, SVGIG (reference sequence). The CDR3 bases are TGTGCCTGGAGCAGAGGACTTCCGGCCACTGAAGCTTTCTTT. Protein: CAWSRGLPATEAFF.

This chain links TRBV6-6 with TRBJ1-1; 8 bases match TRBD1. This CDR3 comprises 15 residues. Trimming removed 7 bases from V and 2 bases from J; junction bases left unmatched: 9. The V gene's germline CDR1 is MNHNY and CDR2 SVGAGI (reference sequence). CDR3 amino acids: CASTWTGPLNTEAFF. The CDR3 DNA reads TGTGCCAGCACCTGGACAGGGCCCCTTAACACTGAAGCTTTCTTT.

This rearrangement joins TRBV9 to TRBJ1-2; D gene uncertain. The CDR3 sequence is 16 residues long. Trimming took off 4 bases at V and 2 bases at J, with 18 bases between the two ends. The germline CDR1 and CDR2 sequences are SGDLS and YYNGEE. In DNA form, the CDR3 reads TGTGCCAGCAGCTCCCCGCGGGATGACTTGAACTATGGCTACACCTTC. Translation: CASSSPRDDLNYGYTF.

This clone was seen only a few times. The chain carries TRBV6-5 and TRBJ1-6; TRBD1 aligns across 9 bases. This CDR3 comprises 14 residues. J lost 9 bases, V lost 6 bases, and 6 bases had no gene match. Per germline, CDR1 MNHEY and CDR2 SVGAGI. In DNA, the CDR3 is TGTGCCAGCAGCCCCGGGACAGGGTCTTCACCCCTCCACTTT. Its protein is CASSPGTGSSPLHF.

The gene calls are TRBV6-5 and TRBJ2-7; D is possibly TRBD2 (6 bases). This CDR3 has 14 residues. Germline V CDR1 and CDR2: MNHEY, SVGAGI. The V and J ends lost 5 bases and 5 bases respectively, with 16 bases between them. CDR3 sequence reads: CASSPTSSFHEQYF. CDR3 DNA sequence: TGTGCCAGCAGTCCGACTAGTTCATTCCACGAGCAGTACTTC.

The sample holds one count of this clone. V usage is TRBV5-1 and J usage is TRBJ2-7; 7 positions agree with TRBD1. The V gene's germline CDR1 is SGHRS and CDR2 YFSETQ. V lost 4 bases to trimming and J lost 7 bases; unmatched junction nucleotides: 14. The CDR3 totals 15 residues. This CDR3 reads CASSPPGTEMCEQYF. CDR3 DNA sequence: TGCGCCAGCAGCCCCCCAGGGACAGAGATGTGTGAGCAGTACTTC.

CDR3 in amino acids: CSVDGTSGGYQETQYF. The CDR3 DNA reads as TGCAGCGTCGATGGGACTAGCGGGGGGTACCAAGAGACCCAGTACTTC. This chain uses TRBV29-1 with TRBJ2-5; the match to TRBD2 covers 15 bases. There are 16 residues in the CDR3. Germline V gene lookup returns CDR1 SQVTM and CDR2 ANQGSEA. V gave up 6 bases and J gave up 0 bases; unmatched junction bases: 5.

This chain uses TRBV20-1 with TRBJ2-7, with a tentative D call TRBD1 (6 bases). The CDR3 runs to 11 residues. Germline CDR1 DFQATT, CDR2 SNEGSKA (reference sequence). Trimming shortened V by 6 bases and J by 3 bases, and 9 bases separated the two germline ends. The CDR3 spells CSALGGYEQYF. As DNA, the CDR3 is TGCAGTGCCTTAGGGGGCTACGAGCAGTACTTC.

This chain joins TRBV6-5 and TRBJ1-2; unclear D gene. Trimming removed 9 bases at V and 11 bases at J, with 22 bases between. The CDR3 sequence is 13 residues long. Germline CDR1 is MNHEY and CDR2 is SVGAGI. In DNA form, the CDR3 reads TGTGCCAGTTTATCCCGCGACTTCTCTGGGTACACCTTC. Translation gives CASLSRDFSGYTF.

The rearrangement joins TRBV6-1 to TRBJ2-1; 13 bases are shared with TRBD2. Germline CDR1 is MNHNS and CDR2 is SASEGT. CDR3 length: 16 amino acids. V was pared by 4 bases and J by 4 bases, with 4 bases of the junction left unmatched. DNA of the CDR3: TGTGCCAGCAGTGCAACTAGCGGGGGGGCTTACAATGAGCAGTTCTTC. The encoded protein is CASSATSGGAYNEQFF.

The chain uses TRBV7-2 and TRBJ2-7; TRBD2 might be the D (6 bases). The V and J ends lost 3 bases and 6 bases respectively, with 9 bases between them. The CDR3 covers 12 residues. Germline CDR1 reads SGHTA; CDR2 reads FQGNSA. The CDR3 DNA reads TGTGCCAGCAGCTTTCAGGGAGGCGAGCAGTACTTC. It translates to CASSFQGGEQYF.

The CDR3 sequence: CSVEGSLAADNEQFF. CDR3 nucleotide sequence: TGCAGCGTTGAGGGGAGTCTAGCGGCCGACAATGAGCAGTTCTTC. This chain joins TRBV29-1 and TRBJ2-1; 7 nucleotides agree with TRBD2. The CDR3 extends over 15 amino acids. V was pared by 3 bases and J by 5 bases, with 10 bases of the junction left unmatched. The germline V gene has CDR1 SQVTM and CDR2 ANQGSEA.

This clone came up once. The V and J genes are TRBV12-2 and TRBJ1-2; TRBD1, the table's D call, lacks a check against the DNA. TRBV12-2 is an annotated pseudogene. The CDR3 spans 16 residues. This CDR3 is CASRSLGQGDFYGYTF. Here the CDR3 DNA reads TGTGCAAGTCGCTCCCTCGGACAGGGCGACTTCTATGGCTACACCTTC.

The chain links TRBV6-6 to TRBJ1-3; 7 bases align to TRBD1. J was trimmed by 2 bases and V by 5 bases; bases with no gene match: 6. The CDR3 covers 15 residues. From germline, CDR1 is MNHNY and CDR2 SVGAGI (reference sequence). The CDR3, as DNA: TGTGCCAGCAGTCCGACAGGGAAAACTGGAAACACCATATATTTT. Amino acid sequence: CASSPTGKTGNTIYF.

A single count supports this clone. The V call is TRBV7-6, the J call TRBJ2-7, with 11 bases matching TRBD1. The J segment lost 2 bases and the V segment lost 1 base, leaving 4 bases of the junction unmatched. Germline V CDR1 and CDR2: SGHVS, FNYEAQ. The CDR3 is 16 residues long. CDR3: CASSLGPGQGAYEQYF. The CDR3 coding sequence is TGTGCCAGCAGCTTAGGTCCGGGACAGGGGGCCTACGAGCAGTACTTC.

The rearrangement joins TRBV6-5 to TRBJ1-1; no clear D gene. CDR1 and CDR2 (germline): MNHEY, SVGAGI. CDR3 size: 14 residues. V was shortened by 2 bases and J by 1 base, with 8 bases between the two germline ends. The CDR3 is CASSYEGWNTEAFF. The CDR3 nucleotides are TGTGCCAGCAGTTACGAGGGATGGAACACTGAAGCTTTCTTT.

V and J are TRBV28 and TRBJ1-2, with D hard to call. V lost 2 bases and J 2 bases, leaving 12 bases between the germline ends. Germline loops: CDR1 MDHEN, CDR2 SYDVKM. The CDR3 runs 15 residues. In DNA form, the CDR3 reads TGTGCCAGCAGTTTACTCTGGGGAGGAAACTATGGCTACACCTTC. Protein sequence: CASSLLWGGNYGYTF.

The chain uses TRBV6-5 and TRBJ1-1; TRBD1 might be the D (6 bases). V lost 8 bases and J 7 bases, leaving 17 bases between the germline ends. CDR3 size: 13 residues. Germline loops: CDR1 MNHEY, CDR2 SVGAGI. The CDR3 DNA reads as TGTGCCAGCTCCCCAGGGGTTAAGGGTGAAGCTTTCTTT. Encoded protein: CASSPGVKGEAFF.

The gene calls are TRBV3-1 (or the pseudogene TRBV3-2) and TRBJ2-7, with 10 nucleotides matching TRBD2. The germline V gene has CDR1 LGHDT and CDR2 YNNKEL (reference sequence). Trimming took 0 bases from V and 4 from J; bases not matched to a gene: 6. This CDR3 spans 16 amino acids. CDR3 coding DNA: TGTGCCAGCAGCCAAGATCTAGCGGGAGATCAATACGAGCAGTACTTC. Translated: CASSQDLAGDQYEQYF.

This chain joins TRBV7-2 and TRBJ2-3; 9 positions match TRBD2. CDR1 is SGHTA, CDR2 FQGNSA, per germline. The CDR3 runs to 16 residues. J was trimmed by 4 bases and V by 3 bases; bases with no gene match: 8. The CDR3 DNA reads as TGTGCCAGCAGCTTTAAAGGCGGGGGGGTATCAGATACGCAGTATTTT. This gives the protein CASSFKGGGVSDTQYF.

The rearrangement uses TRBV11-2 and TRBJ2-1, with 10 positions matching TRBD2. CDR1 and CDR2 (germline): SGHAT, FQNNGV. This CDR3 is 15 amino acids long. Trimming removed 6 bases from V and 2 bases from J; junction bases left unmatched: 4. The DNA of the CDR3 is TGTGCCAGCAGTCCAACTAGCGGGACCTACAATGAGCAGTTCTTC. This translates into CASSPTSGTYNEQFF.

CDR3 protein: CASTTRKPGTGQYEQYF. CDR3 nucleotides: TGTGCCAGCACCACTCGAAAACCCGGGACAGGGCAATACGAGCAGTACTTC. The genes are TRBV7-2 and TRBJ2-7, with TRBD1 matching over 9 bases. The J segment lost 4 bases and the V segment lost 7 bases, leaving 17 bases of the junction unmatched. From germline, CDR1 is SGHTA and CDR2 FQGNSA. The CDR3 runs 17 residues.

The chain joins TRBV19 to TRBJ1-2, with 7 bases aligning to TRBD1. The CDR3 is made up of 12 amino acids. Germline CDR1 is LNHDA and CDR2 is SQIVND (reference sequence). Trimming took 3 bases from V and 10 from J; bases not matched to a gene: 5. The CDR3 DNA reads TGTGCCAGTAGTATTTCACAGGGGTCCTACACCTTC. Translated, it gives CASSISQGSYTF.